This T cell receptor (beta chain) was identified in a study of cytomegalovirus exposure and HLA in healthy donors. Whole-study findings and limits: Because they were indistinguishable, some V segments, including TRBV6-2 and TRBV6-3, were excluded. TCR beta sequences reportedly predicted most subjects' HLA-A and HLA-B alleles accurately. Looking again later, the authors saw that most CMV-associated TCR beta chains seemed HLA-restricted.

In regard to this clone: What it binds is not known.

Germline CDR1 LNHDA, CDR2 SQIVND (reference sequence). This CDR3 region has 13 residues. With 9 bases clipped from V and 8 bases from J, the junction kept 9 bases outside the gene matches. The PCR contained 60 Vbeta and 13 Jbeta primers. The method was immunoSEQ multiplex PCR; TCRdb's version includes in-frame clones alone and lacks a portion of them. The sample totals some 46,000 clones; its top ten clones hold around 7.9%. This sequence originates from a male donor in good health and CMV-seronegative. The chain has TRBV19 and TRBJ1-2, with 10 bases matching TRBD1. Sequenced input: PBMCs. The CDR3 sequence: CASRVDRGAGYTF. CDR3 DNA: TGTGCCAGCCGAGTGGACAGGGGGGCCGGCTACACCTTC.